Presented here are 31 T cell receptor beta chains from one specimen sequenced in a study of OX40 agonist ivuxolimab in advanced cancers. Profiling relied on immunoSEQ multiplex PCR, and the TCRdb table lists in-frame clones only, not all of them. Among 65,000 to 85,000 clones, roughly 91% were seen once, and the ten largest hold roughly 13%. The sequences come from CD4+ or CD8+ T cells sorted from blood, collected in a trial of the OX40 agonist ivuxolimab. The receptors come from an adult with an advanced solid tumor such as melanoma, head and neck, liver or kidney cancer.

This clone was seen more than once but under ten times. This chain uses TRBV10-3 with TRBJ1-2, with TRBD1 as a possible D gene (6 bases). Deletions cut 11 bases from V and 6 bases from J, with 13 bases between. Germline CDR1 is ENHRY and CDR2 is SYGVKD. CDR3 size: 11 residues. The CDR3 is CALGAGNGYTF. CDR3 DNA sequence: TGTGCCCTGGGGGCGGGGAATGGCTACACCTTC.

J is TRBJ2-1 and V is TRBV5-1; D ambiguous. V was cut by 1 base and J by 7 bases, with 15 bases left in between. The CDR3 loop spans 15 amino acids. CDR1 SGHRS and CDR2 YFSETQ come from the germline V gene. The CDR3 coding sequence is TGCGCCAGCAGCTTGTATGGTAGGATGGGAAATGAGCAGTTCTTC. Translating gives CASSLYGRMGNEQFF. The variable domain in full, with the rest retrieved from reference TRBV5-1 and TRBJ2-1, is KAGVTQTPRYLIKTRGQQVTLSCSPISGHRSVSWYQQTPGQGLQFLFEYFSETQRNKGNFPGRFSGRQFSNSRSEMNVSTLELGDSALYLCASSLYGRMGNEQFFGPGTRLTVL.

J is TRBJ2-3 and V is TRBV4-3; the D is unclear. V shed 1 base and J shed 6 bases, with 8 bases lying between them. The CDR3 consists of 13 residues. The germline CDR1 and CDR2 sequences are LGHNA and YSLEER. CDR3 nucleotide sequence: TGCGCCAGCAGCCAAGGTGGGGTTGATACGCAGTATTTT. It is translated as CASSQGGVDTQYF.

The chain recombines TRBV28 with TRBJ1-5; 9 bases agree with TRBD1. The ends lost 4 bases at V and 7 bases at J; junction bases unmatched: 11. Per germline, CDR1 MDHEN and CDR2 SYDVKM. This CDR3 region has 16 residues. Here the CDR3 reads CASSSYGTGFLQPQHF. DNA of the CDR3: TGTGCCAGCAGTTCTTACGGGACAGGGTTTCTGCAGCCCCAGCATTTT.

This chain connects TRBV4-3 to TRBJ1-2; 8 bases map to TRBD1. The junction had 7 bases not matched to a gene; V was cut back by 0 bases and J by 4 bases. Germline V gene lookup returns CDR1 LGHNA and CDR2 YSLEER. The CDR3 is 16 residues long. CDR3 DNA sequence: TGCGCCAGCAGCCAAGATTTCTCAGGGGGCGGCTATGGCTACACCTTC. Translating gives CASSQDFSGGGYGYTF.

This chain links TRBV7-9 with TRBJ1-2; D gene ambiguous. With 4 bases removed from V and 5 bases from J, the gap between germline ends came to 8 bases. The germline V gene encodes CDR1 SEHNR and CDR2 FQNEAQ (reference sequence). The CDR3 spans 12 residues. The CDR3 region is CASSSDGYGYTF. DNA of the CDR3: TGTGCCAGCAGCTCGGACGGTTATGGCTACACCTTC.

The rearrangement links TRBV27 to TRBJ2-3; 7 bases are a match to TRBD1. Losses at the gene ends were 3 bases for V and 4 bases for J; bases not matched to a gene: 10. CDR3 size: 16 residues. Germline V CDR1 and CDR2: MNHEY, SMNVEV (reference sequence). CDR3 loop: CASSFGQGVGADTQYF. For the CDR3, the DNA is TGTGCCAGCAGTTTTGGGCAGGGGGTTGGCGCAGATACGCAGTATTTT.

V usage is TRBV5-8 and J usage is TRBJ2-7; weak D call: TRBD1 (6 bases). Deletions cut 1 base from V and 3 bases from J, with 23 bases between. The length of the CDR3 is 18 residues. Germline CDR1 is SGHTS and CDR2 is YDEGEE. CDR3 bases: TGTGCCAGCAGCTTGCCAGCTCCGGGACACACTTCCCTCTACGAGCAGTACTTC. Amino acids: CASSLPAPGHTSLYEQYF.

The rearrangement links TRBV10-2 to TRBJ2-7; the match to TRBD2 covers 13 bases. The CDR3 is 19 amino acids. Trimming cost V 10 bases and J 1 base; bases outside gene matches: 19. Germline V gene data show CDR1 as WSHSY and CDR2 as SAAADI. In nucleotides, the CDR3 is TGCGCCACCGCTGATGTCCTTTCCGGGACTAGCGGGGTGTCCTACGAGCAGTACTTC. It translates to CATADVLSGTSGVSYEQYF.

J is TRBJ1-1 and V is TRBV19; TRBD1 matches 7 bases. The CDR3 has 11 amino acids. V lost 9 bases and J lost 4; bases outside the gene matches: 2. Germline-derived CDR1 and CDR2 are LNHDA and SQIVND (reference sequence). For the CDR3, the DNA is TGTGCCAGCTCAGGGGGCACTGAAGCTTTCTTT. Its protein is CASSGGTEAFF.

The chain carries TRBV19 and TRBJ2-1; tentatively, D is TRBD2 (5 bases). With 3 bases removed from V and 0 bases from J, the gap between germline ends came to 9 bases. The CDR3 runs 15 residues. Germline CDR1 reads LNHDA; CDR2 reads SQIVND (reference sequence). CDR3 protein: CASSMRASSYNEQFF. CDR3 coding DNA: TGTGCCAGTAGTATGCGGGCTAGCTCCTACAATGAGCAGTTCTTC.

The chain links TRBV15 to TRBJ2-4, with D hard to call. Trimming took 4 bases from V and 1 from J, leaving 14 bases between them. In germline, CDR1 is LNHNV, CDR2 YYDKDF (reference sequence). CDR3 length equals 16 residues. The CDR3 nucleotides are TGTGCCACCAGCACCGACCGGTCATCGGCCAAAAACATTCAGTACTTC. Translated, it gives CATSTDRSSAKNIQYF.

This chain uses TRBV14 with TRBJ1-2, with 9 nucleotides matching TRBD1. Germline CDR1 reads SGHDN; CDR2 reads FVKESK. V trimming: 3 bases; J trimming: 5 bases; junction bases outside the gene matches: 13. This CDR3 is built from 17 residues. DNA of the CDR3: TGTGCCAGCAGCCATATAGGACAGGGGCAATACCCGTATGGCTACACCTTC. Translated, it gives CASSHIGQGQYPYGYTF.

This clone was seen more than once but under ten times. The rearrangement joins TRBV4-1 to TRBJ1-5; D gene uncertain. V lost 1 base and J 6 bases, leaving 13 bases between the germline ends. This CDR3 comprises 15 residues. Germline CDR1 is MGHRA and CDR2 is YSYEKL. The CDR3, as DNA: TGCGCCAGCAGCCAAGCCGAGCATCCAGGTCAGCCCCAGCATTTT. It encodes CASSQAEHPGQPQHF.

Regarding this clone: The same CDR3 arises from other DNA sequences in this sample as well. The chain is built from TRBV29-1 and TRBJ2-7; 8 positions match TRBD1. J was trimmed by 7 bases and V by 3 bases; bases with no gene match: 2. CDR1 SQVTM and CDR2 ANQGSEA come from the germline V gene. CDR3 size: 11 residues. The CDR3 region has the DNA TGCAGCGTTGAGACAGGGGTAGAGCAGTACTTC. Its protein product is CSVETGVEQYF.

V gene TRBV5-4 combines with J gene TRBJ1-2; D is ambiguous. The CDR3 totals 11 residues. With 0 bases removed from V and 4 bases from J, the gap between germline ends came to 1 base. CDR1 SGHNT and CDR2 YYREEE come from the germline V gene (reference sequence). The CDR3 here is CASSLGYGYTF. DNA of the CDR3: TGTGCCAGCAGCTTGGGCTATGGCTACACCTTC.

The chain joins TRBV18 to TRBJ2-3; the D is unclear. Trimming removed 5 bases from V and 4 bases from J, with 10 bases in between. The CDR3 contains 13 residues. CDR1 is KGHSH and CDR2 is LQKENI in the germline V gene. The DNA for the CDR3 is TGTGCCAGCTCATCGGGCCGGGCAGATACGCAGTATTTT. Translated: CASSSGRADTQYF.

In nucleotides, the CDR3 is TGTGCCAGCATCAGGGGGGCCCAGCATTTT. Translation: CASIRGAQHF. This chain connects TRBV9 to TRBJ1-5; TRBD1 agrees at 7 bases. Germline CDR1 SGDLS, CDR2 YYNGEE. This CDR3 is built from 10 residues. The J segment lost 11 bases and the V segment lost 6 bases, leaving 2 bases of the junction unmatched. Combining the CDR3 with reference TRBV9 and TRBJ1-5 gives the whole variable domain DSGVTQTPKHLITATGQRVTLRCSPRSGDLSVYWYQQSLDQGLQFLIQYYNGEERAKGNILERFSAQQFPDLHSELNLSSLELGDSALYFCASIRGAQHFGDGTRLSIL.

The genes are TRBV4-1 and TRBJ2-7; 9 positions match TRBD1. V lost 3 bases and J lost 2; bases outside the gene matches: 8. The CDR3 length is 16 residues. Germline assignment: CDR1 MGHRA and CDR2 YSYEKL. This CDR3 reads CASSHIPGQGTYEQYF. Here the CDR3 DNA reads TGCGCCAGCAGCCACATACCGGGACAGGGAACCTACGAGCAGTACTTC.

V is TRBV6-1 and J is TRBJ2-2; TRBD1 is a possible D gene (5 bases). The germline gives CDR1 MNHNS, CDR2 SASEGT. V gave up 2 bases and J gave up 5 bases, with 15 bases separating them. This CDR3 has 16 amino acids. Written as DNA, the CDR3 is TGTGCCAGCAGTGAACAGGGTTGGTTTCGGACCGGGGAGCTGTTTTTT. This translates into CASSEQGWFRTGELFF.

V usage is TRBV2 and J usage is TRBJ2-2, with D perhaps matching TRBD1 (5 bases). This CDR3 has 14 amino acids. CDR1 SNHLY and CDR2 FYNNEI come from the germline V gene. V was cut by 10 bases and J by 0 bases, with 12 bases left in between. The CDR3 loop is CATLGVTNTGELFF. The CDR3 DNA reads TGTGCCACATTAGGGGTCACGAACACCGGGGAGCTGTTTTTT.

This clone was seen a handful of times. The genes are TRBV7-9 and TRBJ1-1, with D tentatively TRBD1 (5 bases). The CDR3 has 16 amino acids. V lost 5 bases, J lost 0 bases, and 16 bases lay in between. Germline values: CDR1 SEHNR, CDR2 FQNEAQ (reference sequence). The CDR3 sequence is CASSEHPRGVNTEAFF. The CDR3 nucleotides are TGTGCCAGCAGCGAGCACCCGAGGGGAGTGAACACTGAAGCTTTCTTT.

The chain recombines TRBV19 with TRBJ1-1, with D uncertain. Germline-derived CDR1 and CDR2 are LNHDA and SQIVND (reference sequence). V lost 6 bases and J lost 0, with 11 bases in between. The CDR3 extends over 14 amino acids. Here the CDR3 reads CASSAEGMNTEAFF. CDR3 bases: TGTGCCAGTAGCGCCGAGGGAATGAACACTGAAGCTTTCTTT.

This clone has more than one count but fewer than ten. The V gene is TRBV4-2, the J gene TRBJ1-4; TRBD1 aligns across 10 bases. The CDR3 covers 18 residues. From germline, CDR1 is LGHNA and CDR2 YNFKEQ. After removal of 4 bases from V and 2 bases from J, the junction contained 10 bases not matched to a gene. The CDR3 loop is CASSLGQGLVGTNEKLFF. The DNA for the CDR3 is TGTGCCAGCAGCCTGGGACAGGGGCTGGTAGGCACTAATGAAAAACTGTTTTTT.

The chain recombines TRBV27 with TRBJ1-5, with a possible D match to TRBD1 (6 bases). The CDR3 is 15 residues long. From germline, CDR1 is MNHEY and CDR2 SMNVEV (reference sequence). With 0 bases removed from V and 2 bases from J, the gap between germline ends came to 8 bases. CDR3 nucleotides: TGTGCCAGCAGTTTATCCAGGGGCGGCAATCAGCCCCAGCATTTT. It is translated as CASSLSRGGNQPQHF.

The V call is TRBV6-1, the J call TRBJ2-7; perhaps TRBD2 as D (6 bases). V shed 7 bases and J shed 0 bases, with 13 bases lying between them. CDR3 size: 14 residues. Germline CDR1 and CDR2: MNHNS and SASEGT. The CDR3 here is CASTWMGGSYEQYF. In nucleotides, the CDR3 is TGTGCCAGCACCTGGATGGGGGGCTCCTACGAGCAGTACTTC.

V usage is TRBV9 and J usage is TRBJ2-7; 9 bases align to TRBD1. The CDR3 is made up of 15 amino acids. V was pared by 2 bases and J by 0 bases, with 3 bases of the junction left unmatched. CDR1 is SGDLS and CDR2 is YYNGEE in the germline V gene. This CDR3 is CASSVGQGTSYEQYF. DNA of the CDR3: TGTGCCAGCAGCGTCGGACAGGGGACCTCCTACGAGCAGTACTTC.

The J gene is TRBJ2-7, the V gene TRBV28, with D hard to call. V lost 6 bases, J lost 1 base, and 28 bases lay in between. The CDR3 sequence is 19 residues long. Germline V gene sequence: CDR1 MDHEN, CDR2 SYDVKM. CDR3 protein: CASSPSVSTRGVVSYEQYF. DNA for the CDR3: TGTGCCAGCAGCCCCTCGGTGTCAACCAGAGGCGTAGTGTCCTACGAGCAGTACTTC.

The gene calls are TRBV19 and TRBJ2-5; D might be TRBD1 (6 bases). Trimming left V 1 base short and J 2 bases short, with 14 bases between. There are 16 residues in the CDR3. Germline values: CDR1 LNHDA, CDR2 SQIVND (reference sequence). The CDR3 DNA sequence: TGTGCCAGTAGTATAGGAACGGGACAAGTTCAAGAGACCCAGTACTTC. This gives the protein CASSIGTGQVQETQYF.

This clone was picked up one time. The chain employs TRBV7-9 and TRBJ2-3; a possible D gene is TRBD2 (5 bases). Looked up from germline, CDR1 is SEHNR and CDR2 is FQNEAQ (reference sequence). This CDR3 region has 16 residues. Between the trimmed V and J ends, which lost 6 bases and 0 bases, there was a span of 16 bases. Written as DNA, the CDR3 is TGTGCCAGCAGGGACCGGGGTTCCCCTAGCACAGATACGCAGTATTTT. Amino acid sequence: CASRDRGSPSTDTQYF.

This chain joins TRBV19 and TRBJ2-1; D call uncertain. The germline CDR1 and CDR2 sequences are LNHDA and SQIVND (reference sequence). Trimming removed 7 bases from V and 9 bases from J, with 13 bases in between. The CDR3 has 12 amino acids. The CDR3 here is CASTPSGFEQFF. The CDR3 DNA reads TGTGCCAGTACCCCCTCCGGGTTTGAGCAGTTCTTC.